This T cell receptor (beta chain) was found in a study of blood T cell repertoires in COVID-19. Sequencing was performed with immunoSEQ multiplex PCR; in TCRdb, only in-frame clones are kept and a portion is missing. The sample has 180,000 or so clones; 70% to 90% are singletons. From germline, CDR1 is SEHNR and CDR2 FQNEAQ (reference sequence). With V trimmed by 8 bases and J by 1 base, 7 bases remained unmatched. CDR3 size: 15 residues. This receptor was taken from a man aged 18-30 years with acute or convalescent COVID-19. What was sequenced was peripheral blood. V usage is TRBV7-9 and J usage is TRBJ2-2, with 7 positions matching TRBD1. Here the CDR3 DNA reads TGTGCCAGCCTCCTAGGGGGCTTGAACACCGGGGAGCTGTTTTTT. This gives the protein CASLLGGLNTGELFF.